The T cell receptor (beta chain) under discussion was sequenced for a study of T cells after somatic rescue of genetic block. V lost 4 bases, J lost 1 base, and 1 base stayed unmatched. In germline, CDR1 is SNHLY, CDR2 FYNNEI. The CDR3 consists of 15 residues. Details on this clone: Within the sample, other DNA sequences also encode this same CDR3.

Data came from immunoSEQ multiplex PCR; TCRdb stores just in-frame clones and leaves some out. This sample has roughly 110,000 clones, with around nine tenths found just once. The chain combines TRBV2 with TRBJ1-5; TRBD1 aligns across 10 bases. The sample taken for sequencing was peripheral blood mononuclear cells (PBMCs). The clonotype comes from a woman under 30. The CDR3 region has the DNA TGTGCCAGCAGTGGACAGGGGGCAAGCAATCAGCCCCAGCATTTT. Translated: CASSGQGASNQPQHF. The full variable domain, in which reference TRBV2 and TRBJ1-5 provide the parts outside the CDR3, is EPEVTQTPSHQVTQMGQEVILRCVPISNHLYFYWYRQILGQKVEFLVSFYNNEISEKSEIFDDQFSVERPDGSNFTLKIRSTKLEDSAMYFCASSGQGASNQPQHFGDGTRLSIL.